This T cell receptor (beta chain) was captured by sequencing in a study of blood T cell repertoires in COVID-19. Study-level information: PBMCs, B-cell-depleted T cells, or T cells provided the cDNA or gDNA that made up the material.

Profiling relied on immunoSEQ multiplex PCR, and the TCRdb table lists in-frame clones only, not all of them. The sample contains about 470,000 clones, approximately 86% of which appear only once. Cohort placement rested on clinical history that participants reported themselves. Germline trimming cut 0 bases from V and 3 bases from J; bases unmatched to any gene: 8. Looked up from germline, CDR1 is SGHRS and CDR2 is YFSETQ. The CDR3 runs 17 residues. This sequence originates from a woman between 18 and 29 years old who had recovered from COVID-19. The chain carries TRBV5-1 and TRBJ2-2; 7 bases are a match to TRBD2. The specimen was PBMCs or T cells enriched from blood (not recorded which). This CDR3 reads CASSLGIGLADTGELFF. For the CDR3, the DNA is TGCGCCAGCAGCTTGGGGATAGGTCTAGCGGACACCGGGGAGCTGTTTTTT.